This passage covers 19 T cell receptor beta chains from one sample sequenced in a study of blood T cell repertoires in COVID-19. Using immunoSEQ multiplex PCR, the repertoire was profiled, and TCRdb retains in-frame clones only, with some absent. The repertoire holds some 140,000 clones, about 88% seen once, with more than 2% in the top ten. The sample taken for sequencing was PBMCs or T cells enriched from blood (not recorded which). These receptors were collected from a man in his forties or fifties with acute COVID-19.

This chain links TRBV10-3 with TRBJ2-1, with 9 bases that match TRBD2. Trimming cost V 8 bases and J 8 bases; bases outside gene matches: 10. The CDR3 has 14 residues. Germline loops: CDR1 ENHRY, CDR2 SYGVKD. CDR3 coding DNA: TGTGCCATCGAAGGCGGGAGGGCCGGAGATGAGCAGTTCTTC. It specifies CAIEGGRAGDEQFF.

The CDR3 nucleotides are TGTGCCAGCTCACCAACTAACTTGAACACTGAAGCTTTCTTT. This encodes CASSPTNLNTEAFF. The chain has TRBV18 and TRBJ1-1; D gene unclear. CDR1 and CDR2 from the germline V gene are KGHSH and LQKENI. V gave up 2 bases and J gave up 0 bases, with 7 bases separating them. This CDR3 spans 14 amino acids. The full variable domain, in which reference TRBV18 and TRBJ1-1 provide the parts outside the CDR3, is NAGVMQNPRHLVRRRGQEARLRCSPMKGHSHVYWYRQLPEEGLKFMVYLQKENIIDESGMPKERFSAEFPKEGPSILRIQQVVRGDSAAYFCASSPTNLNTEAFFGQGTRLTVV.

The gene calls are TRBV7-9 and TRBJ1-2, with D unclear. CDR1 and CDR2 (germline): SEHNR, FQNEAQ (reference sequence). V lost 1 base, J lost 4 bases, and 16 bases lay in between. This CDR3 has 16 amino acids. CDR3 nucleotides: TGTGCCAGCAGCTTAGATGAGGCACTACTCCCCTATGGCTACACCTTC. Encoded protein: CASSLDEALLPYGYTF. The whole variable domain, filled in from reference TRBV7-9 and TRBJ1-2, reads DTGVSQNPRHKITKRGQNVTFRCDPISEHNRLYWYRQTLGQGPEFLTYFQNEAQLEKSRLLSDRFSAERPKGSFSTLEIQRTEQGDSAMYLCASSLDEALLPYGYTFGSGTRLTVV.

CDR3 coding DNA: TGTGCCAGCAGTTTCCGGGGACTAGCGGGGTTCGAGCAGTACTTC. As protein: CASSFRGLAGFEQYF. The chain combines TRBV28 with TRBJ2-7; TRBD2 agrees at 13 bases. V shed 3 bases, J shed 6 bases, and the junction held 5 bases outside the gene matches. This CDR3 is 15 amino acids long. CDR1 is MDHEN and CDR2 is SYDVKM in the germline V gene.

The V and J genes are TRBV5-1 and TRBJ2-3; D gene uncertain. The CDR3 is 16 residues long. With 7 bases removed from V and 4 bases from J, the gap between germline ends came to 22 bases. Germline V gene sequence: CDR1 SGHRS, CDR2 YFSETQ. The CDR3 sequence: CASSTLSRLSSDTQYF. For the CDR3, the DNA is TGCGCCAGCTCTACTCTCTCTAGGCTTTCGTCAGATACGCAGTATTTT.

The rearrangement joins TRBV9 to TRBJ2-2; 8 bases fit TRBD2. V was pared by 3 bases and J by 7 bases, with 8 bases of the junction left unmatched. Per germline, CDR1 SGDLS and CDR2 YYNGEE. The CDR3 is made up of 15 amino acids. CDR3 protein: CASSGTSLEVGELFF. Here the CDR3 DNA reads TGTGCCAGCAGCGGGACTAGCTTAGAGGTCGGGGAGCTGTTTTTT.

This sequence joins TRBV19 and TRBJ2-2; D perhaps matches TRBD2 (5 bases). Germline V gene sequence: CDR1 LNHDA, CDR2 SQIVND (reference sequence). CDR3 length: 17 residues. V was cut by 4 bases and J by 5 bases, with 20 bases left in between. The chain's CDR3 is CASSNPGSPENTGELFF. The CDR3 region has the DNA TGTGCCAGTAGTAACCCGGGAAGTCCGGAGAATACCGGGGAGCTGTTTTTT.

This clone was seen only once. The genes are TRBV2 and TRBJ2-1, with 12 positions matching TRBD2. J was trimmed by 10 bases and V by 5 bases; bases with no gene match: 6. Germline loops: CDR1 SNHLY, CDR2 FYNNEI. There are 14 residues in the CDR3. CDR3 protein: CASSRLAGVGEQFF. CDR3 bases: TGTGCCAGCAGTCGACTAGCGGGAGTTGGCGAGCAGTTCTTC.

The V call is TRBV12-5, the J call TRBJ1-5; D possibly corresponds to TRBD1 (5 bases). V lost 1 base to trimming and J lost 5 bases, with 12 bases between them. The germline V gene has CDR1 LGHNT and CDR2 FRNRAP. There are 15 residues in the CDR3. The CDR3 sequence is CASGLEGRPDQPQHF. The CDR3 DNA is TGTGCTAGTGGTTTGGAGGGGCGGCCGGATCAGCCCCAGCATTTT.

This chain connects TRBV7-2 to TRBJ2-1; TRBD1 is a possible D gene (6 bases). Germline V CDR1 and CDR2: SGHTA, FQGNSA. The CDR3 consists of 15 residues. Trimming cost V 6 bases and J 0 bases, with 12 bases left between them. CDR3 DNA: TGTGCCAGCAGATACGGACAGAGCTCCTACAATGAGCAGTTCTTC. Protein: CASRYGQSSYNEQFF.

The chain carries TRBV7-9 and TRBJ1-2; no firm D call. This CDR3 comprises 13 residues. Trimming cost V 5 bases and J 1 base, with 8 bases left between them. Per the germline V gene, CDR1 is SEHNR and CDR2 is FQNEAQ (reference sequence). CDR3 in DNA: TGTGCCAGCAGCCCTGAGGGTAACTATGGCTACACCTTC. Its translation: CASSPEGNYGYTF.

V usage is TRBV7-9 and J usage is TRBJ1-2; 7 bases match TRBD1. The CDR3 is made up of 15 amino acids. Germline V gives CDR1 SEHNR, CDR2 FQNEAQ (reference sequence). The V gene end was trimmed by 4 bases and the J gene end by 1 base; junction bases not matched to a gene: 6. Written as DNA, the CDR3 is TGTGCCAGCAGCTGGGGACAGAGGGTTAACTATGGCTACACCTTC. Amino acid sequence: CASSWGQRVNYGYTF.

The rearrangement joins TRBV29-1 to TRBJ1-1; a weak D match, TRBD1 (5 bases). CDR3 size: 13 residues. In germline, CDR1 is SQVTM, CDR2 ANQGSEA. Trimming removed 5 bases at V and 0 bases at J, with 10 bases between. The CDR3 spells CSVSGILNTEAFF. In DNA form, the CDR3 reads TGCAGCGTTTCAGGGATTCTGAACACTGAAGCTTTCTTT.

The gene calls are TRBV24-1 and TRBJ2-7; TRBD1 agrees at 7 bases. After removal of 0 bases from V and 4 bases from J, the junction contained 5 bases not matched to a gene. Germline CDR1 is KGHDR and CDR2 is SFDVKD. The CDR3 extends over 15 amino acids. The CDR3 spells CATSDLSRGKYEQYF. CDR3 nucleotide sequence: TGTGCCACCAGTGATTTGTCCAGGGGGAAGTACGAGCAGTACTTC.

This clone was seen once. The CDR3 sequence is CASSTGQGGEKLFF. CDR3 DNA: TGTGCCAGCTCAACCGGACAGGGAGGTGAAAAACTGTTTTTT. The chain has TRBV18 and TRBJ1-4, with 8 nucleotides matching TRBD1. Germline V lookup: CDR1 KGHSH, CDR2 LQKENI. The CDR3 has 14 amino acids. V was pared by 5 bases and J by 7 bases, with 6 bases of the junction left unmatched.

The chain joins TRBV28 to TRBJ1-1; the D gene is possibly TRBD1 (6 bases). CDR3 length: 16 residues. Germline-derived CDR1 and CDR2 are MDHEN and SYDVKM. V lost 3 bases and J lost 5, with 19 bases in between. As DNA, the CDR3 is TGTGCCAGCAGTTTCAAGCAGGGGCGCGCAGGGACTGAAGCTTTCTTT. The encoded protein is CASSFKQGRAGTEAFF.

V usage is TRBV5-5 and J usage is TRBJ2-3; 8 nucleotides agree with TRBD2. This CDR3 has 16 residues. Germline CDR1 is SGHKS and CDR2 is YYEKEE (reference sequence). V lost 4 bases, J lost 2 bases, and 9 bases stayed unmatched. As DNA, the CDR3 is TGTGCCAGCAGCCCTTACCGGGGACTAGACACAGATACGCAGTATTTT. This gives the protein CASSPYRGLDTDTQYF.

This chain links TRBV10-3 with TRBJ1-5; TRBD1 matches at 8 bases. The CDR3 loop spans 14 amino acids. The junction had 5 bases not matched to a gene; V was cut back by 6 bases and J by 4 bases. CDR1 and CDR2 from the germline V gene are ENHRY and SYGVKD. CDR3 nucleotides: TGTGCCATCAGGCAGGGGGCTGGGAATCAGCCCCAGCATTTT. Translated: CAIRQGAGNQPQHF.

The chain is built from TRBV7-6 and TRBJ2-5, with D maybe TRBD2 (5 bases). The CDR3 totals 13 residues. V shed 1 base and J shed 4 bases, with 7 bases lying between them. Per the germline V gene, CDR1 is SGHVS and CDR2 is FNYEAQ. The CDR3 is CASSLVGLETQYF. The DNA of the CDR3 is TGTGCCAGCAGCTTAGTTGGACTAGAGACCCAGTACTTC.